These 15 T cell receptor beta chains originate from one sample sequenced in a study of blood T cell repertoires in COVID-19. The table came from immunoSEQ multiplex PCR; TCRdb's copy has only in-frame clones and leaves some out. The sample has approximately 350,000 clones, less than 90% seen once. Sequencing input: PBMCs or T cells enriched from blood (not recorded which). All receptors come from a woman aged 45-59 years who had recovered from COVID-19.

The chain combines TRBV27 with TRBJ2-1; 14 nucleotides line up with TRBD2. V dropped 5 bases and J dropped 5; count of bases not matched to a gene: 8. CDR1 MNHEY and CDR2 SMNVEV come from the germline V gene (reference sequence). The CDR3 sequence is 17 residues long. The CDR3: CASSPRTSGGWDNEQFF. CDR3 bases: TGTGCCAGCAGTCCACGGACTAGCGGGGGGTGGGACAATGAGCAGTTCTTC.

The V gene is TRBV11-3, the J gene TRBJ1-6; no clear D. Germline V gene lookup returns CDR1 SGHNT and CDR2 YENEEA. V was shortened by 1 base and J by 0 bases, with 7 bases between the two germline ends. The CDR3 consists of 16 residues. The DNA for the CDR3 is TGTGCCAGCAGCTTAGGGGGAGGCTCCTATAATTCACCCCTCCACTTT. Translated: CASSLGGGSYNSPLHF.

This chain connects TRBV2 to TRBJ1-5; a possible D gene is TRBD1 (5 bases). The CDR3 has 17 amino acids. The V gene lost 1 base and the J gene lost 4 bases, with 17 bases spanning the gap. Germline-derived CDR1 and CDR2 are SNHLY and FYNNEI. The CDR3 here is CASSEELPFQGNQPQHF. The CDR3 coding sequence is TGTGCCAGCAGTGAAGAGTTGCCGTTTCAGGGAAATCAGCCCCAGCATTTT.

The chain links TRBV4-1 to TRBJ2-2, with 8 bases fitting TRBD2. V shed 3 bases and J 6 bases; nucleotides not matched to a gene: 3. CDR3 length: 14 amino acids. Germline V CDR1 and CDR2: MGHRA, YSYEKL. The CDR3 coding sequence is TGCGCCAGCAGCCAGGGACTAGTGGCCGGGGAGCTGTTTTTT. Its protein is CASSQGLVAGELFF.

The rearrangement joins TRBV5-1 to TRBJ2-2, with a tentative D call TRBD1 (6 bases). This CDR3 has 14 amino acids. The V gene lost 4 bases and the J gene lost 0 bases, with 7 bases spanning the gap. Germline CDR1 is SGHRS and CDR2 is YFSETQ. CDR3 sequence: CASSQGSNTGELFF. The CDR3, as DNA: TGCGCCAGCAGCCAGGGGTCGAACACCGGGGAGCTGTTTTTT.

In DNA form, the CDR3 reads TGTGCCAGCAGCCCGAGACAGGGTGATGGCTACACCTTC. Translating gives CASSPRQGDGYTF. The chain employs TRBV7-9 and TRBJ1-2, with 7 bases that match TRBD1. This CDR3 comprises 13 residues. Losses at the gene ends were 5 bases for V and 6 bases for J; bases not matched to a gene: 6. The germline V gene encodes CDR1 SEHNR and CDR2 FQNEAQ (reference sequence).

The V gene is TRBV21-1, the J gene TRBJ1-2. TRBV21-1 represents a pseudogene. CDR3 length: 14 residues. The CDR3 is CASSKGGRRYGYTF. The DNA for the CDR3 is TGTGCCAGCAGCAAAGGCGGGCGCCGCTATGGCTACACCTTC.

This clone turned up a few times. This chain connects TRBV11-3 to TRBJ1-3, with unresolved D. CDR1 is SGHNT, CDR2 YENEEA, per germline. Trimming stripped 3 bases from V and 0 bases from J, with 9 bases between. The CDR3 is made up of 15 amino acids. CDR3 region: CASSFPAASGNTIYF. The CDR3 DNA reads as TGTGCCAGCAGCTTCCCCGCGGCCTCTGGAAACACCATATATTTT.

This clone was recorded a few times. The V call is TRBV20-1, the J call TRBJ1-1, with D maybe TRBD1 (6 bases). Germline CDR1 is DFQATT and CDR2 is SNEGSKA (reference sequence). The CDR3 is 14 residues long. Trimming removed 3 bases at V and 3 bases at J, with 14 bases between. CDR3 in DNA: TGCAGTGCTAGTACAGGGTGGGTTGACACTGAAGCTTTCTTT. It is translated as CSASTGWVDTEAFF.

The DNA for the CDR3 is TGTGCCAGCAGGGTAAGCGGCAATGAGCAGTTCTTC. This sequence encodes CASRVSGNEQFF. This chain uses TRBV12-3 or TRBV12-4 with TRBJ2-1; a weak D match, TRBD2 (5 bases). This CDR3 contains 12 residues. With 6 bases removed from V and 6 bases from J, the gap between germline ends came to 9 bases.

Here the CDR3 DNA reads TGTGCCAGCAGCCCAGGGGGCACTGGCTACACCTTC. Its translation: CASSPGGTGYTF. The rearrangement links TRBV7-9 to TRBJ1-2; 8 positions match TRBD1. This CDR3 is 12 amino acids long. Germline lookup yields CDR1 SEHNR and CDR2 FQNEAQ (reference sequence). V trimming: 5 bases; J trimming: 7 bases; junction bases outside the gene matches: 3.

This clone was seen just once. The chain carries TRBV6-2 or TRBV6-3 and TRBJ2-2; 9 bases fit TRBD1. The germline gives CDR1 MNHEY, CDR2 SVGEGT. Trimming at V came to 2 bases and at J to 6 bases, leaving 7 bases not matched to a gene. CDR3 size: 16 residues. The CDR3 DNA follows: TGTGCCAGCAGTTACGGATCGGGACAGGGCCCCGGGGAGCTGTTTTTT. Protein: CASSYGSGQGPGELFF.

The genes are TRBV15 and TRBJ1-2; D is possibly TRBD1 (5 bases). Germline CDR1 LNHNV, CDR2 YYDKDF (reference sequence). Trimming took 1 base from V and 4 from J, leaving 7 bases between them. The CDR3 totals 13 residues. CDR3 sequence reads: CATSRGGGYGYTF. DNA for the CDR3: TGTGCCACCAGCAGAGGGGGGGGCTATGGCTACACCTTC. The full variable domain, completed using reference TRBV15 and TRBJ1-2, is DAMVIQNPRYQVTQFGKPVTLSCSQTLNHNVMYWYQQKSSQAPKLLFHYYDKDFNNEADTPDNFQSRRPNTSFCFLDIRSPGLGDTAMYLCATSRGGGYGYTFGSGTRLTVV.

The sample holds a few counts of this clone. V usage is TRBV7-2 and J usage is TRBJ1-2; tentative D call: TRBD1 (5 bases). The CDR3 contains 14 residues. In germline, CDR1 is SGHTA, CDR2 FQGNSA. With 5 bases removed from V and 8 bases from J, the gap between germline ends came to 18 bases. CDR3 sequence reads: CASSRGTGVEGYTF. The CDR3 DNA reads as TGTGCCAGCAGCCGCGGGACGGGTGTCGAGGGCTACACCTTC.

This clone has only a few counts. The chain carries TRBV4-1 and TRBJ1-6; D ambiguous. The V and J ends lost 0 bases and 10 bases respectively, with 13 bases between them. This CDR3 is 15 amino acids long. CDR1 is MGHRA, CDR2 YSYEKL, per germline. This chain's CDR3 is CASSQDNFGRSPLHF. The CDR3 coding sequence is TGCGCCAGCAGCCAAGATAATTTCGGTCGGTCACCCCTCCACTTT.